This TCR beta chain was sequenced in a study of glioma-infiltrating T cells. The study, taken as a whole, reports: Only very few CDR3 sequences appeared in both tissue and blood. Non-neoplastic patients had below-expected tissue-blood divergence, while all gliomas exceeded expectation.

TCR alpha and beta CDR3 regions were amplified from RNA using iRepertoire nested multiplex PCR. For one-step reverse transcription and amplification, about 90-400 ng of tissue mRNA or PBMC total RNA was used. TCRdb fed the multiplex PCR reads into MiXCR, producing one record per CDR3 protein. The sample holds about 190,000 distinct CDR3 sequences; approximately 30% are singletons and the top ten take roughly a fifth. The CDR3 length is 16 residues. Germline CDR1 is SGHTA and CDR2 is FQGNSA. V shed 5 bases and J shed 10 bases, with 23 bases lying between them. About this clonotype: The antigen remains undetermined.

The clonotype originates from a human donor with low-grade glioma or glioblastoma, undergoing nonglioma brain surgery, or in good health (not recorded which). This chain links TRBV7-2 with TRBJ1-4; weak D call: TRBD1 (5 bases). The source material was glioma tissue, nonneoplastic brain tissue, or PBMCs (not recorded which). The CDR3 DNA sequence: TGTGCCAGCAGCCTAACCCCCAACACAAATCAGGGAAAACTGTTTTTT. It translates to CASSLTPNTNQGKLFF.